These T cell receptor beta chains were read from a single sample in a study of blood T cell repertoires in COVID-19. The protocol was immunoSEQ multiplex PCR, while the TCRdb copy is restricted to in-frame clones and leaves out a portion. The repertoire holds about 71,000 clones, with approximately 80% as singletons. Material for sequencing was peripheral blood. All receptors derive from a man between 65 and 79 years old with acute or convalescent COVID-19. The CDR3 runs from the conserved cysteine through the conserved F or W. The D gene is left open where the match is weak. Expanded clones are given a class, and other clones once, few, many or no size at all.

d_gene | abundance | j_gene | v_gene | CDR3aa | CDR3nt
. | . | TRBJ2-5 | TRBV7-8 | CASSYAARAEETQYF | TGTGCCAGCAGCTATGCGGCTAGAGCGGAAGAGACCCAGTACTTC
. | . | TRBJ2-7 | TRBV23-1 | CASPKRREEQYF | TGCGCCAGCCCAAAGAGGAGGGAAGAGCAGTACTTC
TRBD2 | . | TRBJ2-7 | TRBV11-3 | CASSPTSGYEQYF | TGTGCCAGCAGCCCGACTAGCGGATATGAGCAGTACTTC
TRBD2 | . | TRBJ2-1 | TRBV11-3 | CASSRSNGRASNEQFF | TGTGCCAGCAGTCGCTCAAACGGGAGGGCCTCCAATGAGCAGTTCTTC
. | . | TRBJ2-1 | TRBV27 | CASSLQPQVTYNEQFF | TGTGCCAGCAGTTTACAACCACAGGTAACCTACAATGAGCAGTTCTTC
TRBD2 | . | TRBJ2-2 | TRBV13 | CASSLDRDGRAHPGELFF | TGTGCCAGCAGCTTAGACCGGGACGGGAGGGCCCACCCCGGGGAGCTGTTTTTT
TRBD2 | . | TRBJ2-3 | TRBV19 | CASSGLAGGTTWDTQYF | TGTGCCAGTAGTGGACTAGCGGGAGGGACAACGTGGGATACGCAGTATTTT
TRBD1 | . | TRBJ2-3 | TRBV4-1 | CASSQVDRVPDTQYF | TGCGCCAGCAGCCAAGTGGACAGGGTTCCAGATACGCAGTATTTT
TRBD1 | once | TRBJ2-3 | TRBV19 | CASGQEADTQYF | TGTGCCAGTGGACAGGAAGCAGATACGCAGTATTTT
. | . | TRBJ1-1 | TRBV6-6 | CASSYSGSEAFF | TGTGCCAGCAGTTACTCGGGCAGCGAAGCTTTCTTT
. | . | TRBJ1-5 | TRBV11-2 | CASSLGGQSNQPQHF | TGTGCCAGCAGCTTAGGGGGGCAGAGCAATCAGCCCCAGCATTTT
TRBD2 | once | TRBJ2-7 | TRBV27 | CASILGGVQYF | TGTGCCAGCATCTTGGGGGGGGTGCAGTACTTC
. | . | TRBJ2-5 | TRBV6-5 | CASSYLQEQETQYF | TGTGCCAGCAGTTACTTGCAGGAACAAGAGACCCAGTACTTC
. | . | TRBJ1-6 | TRBV7-2 | CASSLGGPSNSPLHF | TGTGCCAGCAGCCTGGGGGGTCCGAGTAATTCACCCCTCCACTTT
. | . | TRBJ2-1 | TRBV7-3 | CASSFPGNEQFF | TGTGCCAGCAGCTTCCCAGGCAATGAGCAGTTCTTC
. | . | TRBJ1-5 | TRBV19 | CASSIAGSPNQPQHF | TGTGCCAGTAGTATAGCTGGCAGTCCCAATCAGCCCCAGCATTTT
. | . | TRBJ2-1 | TRBV7-3 | CASSLKFQGEQFF | TGTGCCAGCAGCTTAAAATTTCAGGGTGAGCAGTTCTTC
. | . | TRBJ1-1 | TRBV28 | CASSFLQTDSMNTEAFF | TGTGCCAGCAGTTTCCTACAAACGGACAGTATGAACACTGAAGCTTTCTTT
. | . | TRBJ2-1 | TRBV12-5 | CASGLVDGGEQFF | TGTGCTAGTGGTTTGGTAGACGGGGGTGAGCAGTTCTTC
. | . | TRBJ2-1 | TRBV24-1 | CATSDYGRAGNEQFF | TGTGCCACCAGTGATTACGGCAGGGCGGGGAATGAGCAGTTCTTC
. | . | TRBJ2-3 | TRBV10-1 | CATRDARAYQSSTDTQYF | TGCGCCACCAGGGACGCGCGGGCGTACCAGAGTAGCACAGATACGCAGTATTTT
. | . | TRBJ1-2 | TRBV6-5 | CASSYSSGLGYTF | TGTGCCAGCAGTTATTCCTCAGGGTTAGGCTACACCTTC
TRBD1 | . | TRBJ1-2 | TRBV19 | CASSLPVGRGYGYTF | TGTGCCAGTAGCCTCCCGGTCGGCAGGGGGTATGGCTACACCTTC
. | few | TRBJ1-2 | TRBV28 | CASSLAGPRGYTF | TGTGCCAGCAGTTTAGCGGGTCCCCGCGGCTACACCTTC
. | . | TRBJ1-1 | TRBV2 | CASSHKPGDTEAFF | TGTGCCAGCAGTCACAAACCGGGGGACACTGAAGCTTTCTTT
. | . | TRBJ2-2 | TRBV24-1 | CATSERGPGELFF | TGTGCCACCAGTGAAAGAGGGCCCGGGGAGCTGTTTTTT
. | . | TRBJ2-1 | TRBV7-8 | CASSLVQDNEQFF | TGTGCCAGCAGCTTAGTACAGGACAATGAGCAGTTCTTC
. | . | TRBJ2-3 | TRBV7-9 | CASSLNRGADTQYF | TGTGCCAGCAGCTTAAACCGCGGAGCTGATACGCAGTATTTT
. | . | TRBJ2-2 | TRBV21-1 | CASSRTATRLASVTGELFF | TGTGCCAGCAGCCGGACGGCAACTAGACTAGCTTCGGTCACCGGGGAGCTGTTTTTT
. | . | TRBJ2-2 | TRBV12-3/TRBV12-4 | CASTPGQRGRLFF | TGTGCCAGCACCCCAGGCCAACGGGGTCGTCTGTTTTTT
TRBD1 | once | TRBJ1-2 | TRBV7-3 | CASSPGTGGDGYTF | TGTGCCAGCAGCCCCGGGACAGGGGGGGACGGCTACACCTTC
TRBD2 | . | TRBJ2-7 | TRBV7-8 | CASSFSGRAFYEQYF | TGTGCCAGCAGCTTTAGCGGGAGAGCTTTCTACGAGCAGTACTTC
. | . | TRBJ1-2 | TRBV5-4 | CASRPEGVYGYTF | TGTGCCAGCAGACCCGAGGGGGTCTATGGCTACACCTTC
TRBD1 | once | TRBJ1-2 | TRBV28 | CASSLADPGGNSRYTF | TGTGCCAGCAGTTTGGCCGATCCAGGGGGCAACTCACGCTACACCTTC
TRBD1 | . | TRBJ2-2 | TRBV6-5 | CASSRTGGRELFF | TGTGCCAGCAGTCGGACAGGGGGCCGGGAGCTGTTTTTT
TRBD2 | . | TRBJ2-7 | TRBV5-6 | CASSSWGGSSYEQYF | TGTGCCAGCAGCTCCTGGGGGGGTTCCTCCTACGAGCAGTACTTC
TRBD1 | . | TRBJ1-2 | TRBV27 | CASSLSPTGYGYTF | TGTGCCAGCAGTTTATCCCCGACAGGGTATGGCTACACCTTC
. | . | TRBJ1-2 | TRBV12-3/TRBV12-4 | CASSLGNYGYTF | TGTGCCAGCAGTTTGGGCAACTATGGCTACACCTTC
TRBD2 | . | TRBJ2-1 | TRBV7-2 | CASSPFPGLGYEQFF | TGTGCCAGCAGCCCGTTCCCGGGACTAGGCTATGAGCAGTTCTTC
TRBD2 | . | TRBJ2-7 | TRBV27 | CASSSLNRGISGGPYYEQYF | TGTGCCAGCAGTTCCCTAAACAGGGGGATTAGCGGGGGGCCTTATTACGAGCAGTACTTC
TRBD1 | . | TRBJ2-7 | TRBV18 | CASSSGQGTSYEQYF | TGTGCCAGCTCATCCGGACAGGGGACCTCCTACGAGCAGTACTTC